The 30 T cell receptor beta chains given below trace back to one sample, sequenced in a study of cytomegalovirus exposure and HLA in healthy donors. 60 Vbeta and 13 Jbeta primers were used in PCR. The data were produced by immunoSEQ multiplex PCR, yet TCRdb's version contains in-frame clones alone and is incomplete. The sample lists roughly 100,000 clones; roughly four fifths were seen once. The specimen sequenced was PBMCs. All receptors derive from a man under 40 in good health and CMV-seropositive.

The chain joins TRBV15 to TRBJ1-1; no firm D call. The germline V and J ends were trimmed by 6 bases and 3 bases, with 14 bases remaining between them. The CDR3 covers 14 residues. Germline assignment: CDR1 LNHNV and CDR2 YYDKDF (reference sequence). CDR3: CATRGGRIHTEAFF. Here the CDR3 DNA reads TGTGCCACCAGGGGAGGCAGGATTCACACTGAAGCTTTCTTT.

This chain joins TRBV5-1 and TRBJ1-1, with TRBD1 identical over 7 bases. The CDR3 is made up of 17 amino acids. Germline values: CDR1 SGHRS, CDR2 YFSETQ. J was trimmed by 2 bases and V by 4 bases; bases with no gene match: 14. The DNA for the CDR3 is TGCGCCAGCAGCCGGACAGGCTCCCCCGCGGGAAACACTGAAGCTTTCTTT. This gives the protein CASSRTGSPAGNTEAFF.

The chain combines TRBV6-5 with TRBJ1-4; D call uncertain. CDR3 length: 13 residues. The germline V gene has CDR1 MNHEY and CDR2 SVGAGI. Trimming took off 2 bases at V and 8 bases at J, with 9 bases between the two ends. CDR3 DNA: TGTGCCAGCAGTTACCAGGAAAGAGAAAAACTGTTTTTT. Translation: CASSYQEREKLFF.

The V call is TRBV30, the J call TRBJ2-7, with TRBD2 identical over 7 bases. Trimming removed 0 bases from V and 5 bases from J; junction bases left unmatched: 7. Germline lookup yields CDR1 GTSNPN and CDR2 SVGIG (reference sequence). The CDR3 covers 14 residues. CDR3 sequence: CAWSVGGGSHEQYF. The CDR3 region has the DNA TGTGCCTGGAGTGTGGGGGGAGGGTCCCACGAGCAGTACTTC.

V gene TRBV28 combines with J gene TRBJ2-5, with 14 bases matching TRBD2. V lost 5 bases to trimming and J lost 3 bases; unmatched junction nucleotides: 5. Germline lookup yields CDR1 MDHEN and CDR2 SYDVKM. CDR3 length equals 16 residues. CDR3 nucleotides: TGTGCCAGCAGTCCAGGGACTAGCGGGAGAAAAGAGACCCAGTACTTC. Protein: CASSPGTSGRKETQYF.

The chain employs TRBV12-5 and TRBJ2-5, with TRBD1 identical over 8 bases. The DNA end is more similar to TRBJ2-7, so the J call may be wrong. CDR3 length: 15 residues. CDR1 and CDR2 (germline): LGHNT, FRNRAP. CDR3 residues: CASGPRTGSSYEQYF. Written as DNA, the CDR3 is TGTGCTAGTGGTCCTCGGACAGGGAGCTCCTACGAGCAGTACTTC.

The V gene is TRBV27, the J gene TRBJ2-7, with no clear D. The length of the CDR3 is 11 residues. The V end was cut by 5 bases, the J end by 4 bases, with 6 bases between. Germline V gene lookup returns CDR1 MNHEY and CDR2 SMNVEV (reference sequence). CDR3 DNA sequence: TGTGCCAGCAGTCCGGGTTACGAGCAGTACTTC. It yields the protein CASSPGYEQYF.

This rearrangement joins TRBV7-2 to TRBJ1-5; no clear D. Trimming cost V 3 bases and J 5 bases, with 11 bases left between them. The V gene's germline CDR1 is SGHTA and CDR2 FQGNSA. The CDR3 has 14 residues. The CDR3 nucleotides read TGTGCCAGCAGCTTGAGAAGGCGGGATCAGCCCCAGCATTTT. It yields the protein CASSLRRRDQPQHF.

This chain connects TRBV7-2 to TRBJ2-2, with a possible D match to TRBD1 (7 bases). Germline CDR1 and CDR2: SGHTA and FQGNSA. CDR3 length: 18 residues. Deletions cut 4 bases from V and 7 bases from J, with 25 bases between. CDR3 protein: CASSSGGDGRPRFGELFF. In DNA, the CDR3 is TGTGCCAGCAGCTCAGGGGGAGACGGGAGACCCCGGTTCGGGGAGCTGTTTTTT.

The chain links TRBV6-1 to TRBJ1-5; maybe TRBD1 (6 bases). V dropped 5 bases and J dropped 2 bases, with 10 bases sitting between them. The CDR3 contains 14 residues. Germline V gene lookup returns CDR1 MNHNS and CDR2 SASEGT. The CDR3 coding sequence is TGTGCCAGCAGTTCAGGGGTCGGCAATCAGCCCCAGCATTTT. Translated, it gives CASSSGVGNQPQHF.

A few counts support this clone. V usage is TRBV27 and J usage is TRBJ2-7, with D maybe TRBD1 (5 bases). There are 12 residues in the CDR3. V lost 10 bases and J 3 bases, leaving 13 bases between the germline ends. Germline V gives CDR1 MNHEY, CDR2 SMNVEV (reference sequence). The CDR3 DNA sequence: TGTGCCACCGTGGGGCAGGGCTACGAGCAGTACTTC. Translated: CATVGQGYEQYF.

The rearrangement joins TRBV28 to TRBJ2-1, with 8 bases aligning to TRBD2. The CDR3 covers 17 residues. Per the germline V gene, CDR1 is MDHEN and CDR2 is SYDVKM. Trimming removed 4 bases from V and 1 base from J; junction bases left unmatched: 9. CDR3 in amino acids: CASSSPIAGKSYNEQFF. In nucleotides, the CDR3 is TGTGCCAGCAGTTCACCCATAGCGGGAAAGTCCTACAATGAGCAGTTCTTC.

This chain joins TRBV5-1 and TRBJ1-1, with 8 bases lining up with TRBD1. The CDR3 is 14 residues long. The germline V gene has CDR1 SGHRS and CDR2 YFSETQ. The junction had 3 bases not matched to a gene; V was cut back by 4 bases and J by 1 base. The CDR3: CASSKGQGNTEAFF. DNA of the CDR3: TGCGCCAGCAGCAAAGGACAGGGGAACACTGAAGCTTTCTTT.

The chain has TRBV5-1 and TRBJ2-1; 10 bases are shared with TRBD2. Germline CDR1 reads SGHRS; CDR2 reads YFSETQ. V trimming: 0 bases; J trimming: 10 bases; junction bases outside the gene matches: 7. This CDR3 has 15 amino acids. CDR3 protein: CASSLEAGGVGEQFF. The CDR3 DNA reads as TGCGCCAGCAGCTTGGAAGCGGGAGGGGTGGGGGAGCAGTTCTTC.

This chain uses TRBV6-1 with TRBJ2-7; 11 positions agree with TRBD2. V dropped 2 bases and J dropped 4; count of bases not matched to a gene: 13. Germline CDR1 and CDR2: MNHNS and SASEGT. The CDR3 contains 18 residues. The CDR3 DNA sequence: TGTGCCAGCAGTGAAAGGACTAGCGGGTGGGGGGGTGCGTACGAGCAGTACTTC. It specifies CASSERTSGWGGAYEQYF.

This chain uses TRBV5-4 with TRBJ2-3, with TRBD2 identical over 10 bases. Germline-derived CDR1 and CDR2 are SGHNT and YYREEE (reference sequence). The CDR3 runs to 17 residues. V gave up 0 bases and J gave up 4 bases; unmatched junction bases: 8. DNA for the CDR3: TGTGCCAGCAGCTTGGCCGGGCTAGCGGGAGTTTCAGATACGCAGTATTTT. It translates to CASSLAGLAGVSDTQYF.

This chain connects TRBV5-3 to TRBJ2-3, with no clear D. TRBV5-3 is an ORF, with its function uncertain. V was cut by 3 bases and J by 2 bases, with 13 bases left in between. CDR3 length: 15 residues. CDR3 protein: CARSSSLRYTDTQYF. The CDR3 region has the DNA TGTGCCAGAAGCTCTTCCCTGAGATACACAGATACGCAGTATTTT.

The rearrangement uses TRBV7-9 and TRBJ2-1; perhaps TRBD1 as D (7 bases). Germline V gene data show CDR1 as SEHNR and CDR2 as FQNEAQ (reference sequence). The CDR3 is 13 amino acids. The V gene lost 5 bases and the J gene lost 8 bases, with 13 bases spanning the gap. The CDR3 DNA is TGTGCCAGCAGCGGCGACAGGGACTATGAGCAGTTCTTC. It yields the protein CASSGDRDYEQFF.

The V gene is TRBV27, the J gene TRBJ2-6; D is possibly TRBD1 (6 bases). Germline CDR1 and CDR2: MNHEY and SMNVEV (reference sequence). The CDR3 is made up of 16 amino acids. The V end was cut by 8 bases, the J end by 0 bases, with 14 bases between. CDR3 protein: CASQGFRNSGANVLTF. CDR3 DNA sequence: TGTGCCAGCCAGGGGTTCAGGAACTCTGGGGCCAACGTCCTGACTTTC.

V is TRBV5-1 and J is TRBJ1-1; no clear D. The CDR3 covers 13 residues. The V end lost 3 bases, the J end lost 2 bases, and 8 bases lay between the germline ends. Germline CDR1 reads SGHRS; CDR2 reads YFSETQ. Written as DNA, the CDR3 is TGCGCCAGCAGCTCAAACAGTAACACTGAAGCTTTCTTT. It codes for CASSSNSNTEAFF.

The V and J genes are TRBV29-1 and TRBJ2-1; the match to TRBD1 covers 10 bases. The V gene's germline CDR1 is SQVTM and CDR2 ANQGSEA. V dropped 8 bases and J dropped 6; count of bases not matched to a gene: 13. This CDR3 region has 15 residues. The CDR3 loop is CSLLIEDRGFNEQFF. As DNA, the CDR3 is TGCAGCCTCCTGATAGAGGACAGGGGGTTCAATGAGCAGTTCTTC.

The rearrangement uses TRBV30 and TRBJ1-5; 7 positions match TRBD1. The CDR3 length is 13 residues. The junction had 0 bases not matched to a gene; V was cut back by 0 bases and J by 4 bases. Germline V gene data show CDR1 as GTSNPN and CDR2 as SVGIG (reference sequence). CDR3 protein: CAWSVQGNQPQHF. The CDR3, as DNA: TGTGCCTGGAGTGTACAGGGGAATCAGCCCCAGCATTTT. Combining the CDR3 with reference TRBV30 and TRBJ1-5 gives the whole variable domain SQTIHQWPATLVQPVGSPLSLECTVEGTSNPNLYWYRQAAGRGLQLLFYSVGIGQISSEVPQNLSASRPQDRQFILSSKKLLLSDSGFYLCAWSVQGNQPQHFGDGTRLSIL.

This chain connects TRBV4-3 to TRBJ2-3; a possible D gene is TRBD2 (5 bases). Looked up from germline, CDR1 is LGHNA and CDR2 is YSLEER. The CDR3 is made up of 17 amino acids. Trimming shortened V by 3 bases and J by 0 bases, and 16 bases separated the two germline ends. CDR3: CASSQQASLASTDTQYF. CDR3 DNA sequence: TGCGCCAGCAGCCAGCAGGCTAGCCTAGCTAGCACAGATACGCAGTATTTT.

The genes are TRBV11-2 and TRBJ2-3; a possible D gene is TRBD2 (5 bases). The CDR3 sequence is 14 residues long. Between the trimmed V and J ends, which lost 2 bases and 8 bases, there was a span of 14 bases. Germline values: CDR1 SGHAT, CDR2 FQNNGV. The CDR3 reads CASSLKEAATTQYF. The CDR3 DNA follows: TGTGCCAGCAGCTTAAAGGAGGCAGCTACTACGCAGTATTTT.

The genes are TRBV7-9 and TRBJ2-1; D is possibly TRBD2 (7 bases). Germline CDR1 SEHNR, CDR2 FQNEAQ (reference sequence). This CDR3 is 15 amino acids long. V lost 5 bases and J lost 5, with 16 bases in between. The CDR3 coding sequence is TGTGCCAGCAGCGCGGGGGCGGGACTCAACAATGAGCAGTTCTTC. It codes for CASSAGAGLNNEQFF. The full variable domain, its missing parts supplied by reference TRBV7-9 and TRBJ2-1, is DTGVSQNPRHKITKRGQNVTFRCDPISEHNRLYWYRQTLGQGPEFLTYFQNEAQLEKSRLLSDRFSAERPKGSFSTLEIQRTEQGDSAMYLCASSAGAGLNNEQFFGPGTRLTVL.

The CDR3 protein is CASSSQGGGYNEQFF. The CDR3, as DNA: TGTGCCAGCAGCTCCCAAGGGGGAGGGTACAATGAGCAGTTCTTC. V gene TRBV11-3 combines with J gene TRBJ2-1; perhaps TRBD2 as D (7 bases). Germline CDR1 and CDR2: SGHNT and YENEEA. V was trimmed by 4 bases and J by 4 bases, leaving 14 bases between them. The CDR3 consists of 15 residues.

The chain couples TRBV7-9 to TRBJ2-2; 10 bases are shared with TRBD2. Germline V gives CDR1 SEHNR, CDR2 FQNEAQ (reference sequence). With V trimmed by 1 base and J by 6 bases, 2 bases remained unmatched. The CDR3 is 15 residues long. This chain's CDR3 is CASSLGTSGAGELFF. The CDR3 DNA follows: TGTGCCAGCAGCTTAGGGACTAGCGGCGCCGGGGAGCTGTTTTTT.

The chain is built from TRBV29-1 and TRBJ1-2; no clear D gene. This CDR3 region has 11 residues. Germline CDR1 reads SQVTM; CDR2 reads ANQGSEA. Trimming left V 2 bases short and J 4 bases short, with 5 bases between. The CDR3 DNA is TGCAGCGTTGAACCAGGCTATGGCTACACCTTC. It yields the protein CSVEPGYGYTF.

This chain connects TRBV6-5 to TRBJ1-5; D is uncertain. Germline loops: CDR1 MNHEY, CDR2 SVGAGI. The CDR3 runs to 14 residues. Trimming stripped 0 bases from V and 0 bases from J, with 3 bases between. The CDR3 loop is CASSYSVSNQPQHF. The CDR3 nucleotides are TGTGCCAGCAGTTACTCCGTTAGCAATCAGCCCCAGCATTTT.

About this clone itself: Mismatch with germline at one junction end may stem from a read error. The V and J genes are TRBV27 and TRBJ1-1; no clear D gene. Looked up from germline, CDR1 is MNHEY and CDR2 is SMNVEV (reference sequence). The CDR3 consists of 14 residues. CDR3 sequence reads: CASKVGSLNIEAFF. CDR3 DNA sequence: TGTGCCAGCAAGGTGGGCAGTTTGAACATTGAAGCTTTCTTT.